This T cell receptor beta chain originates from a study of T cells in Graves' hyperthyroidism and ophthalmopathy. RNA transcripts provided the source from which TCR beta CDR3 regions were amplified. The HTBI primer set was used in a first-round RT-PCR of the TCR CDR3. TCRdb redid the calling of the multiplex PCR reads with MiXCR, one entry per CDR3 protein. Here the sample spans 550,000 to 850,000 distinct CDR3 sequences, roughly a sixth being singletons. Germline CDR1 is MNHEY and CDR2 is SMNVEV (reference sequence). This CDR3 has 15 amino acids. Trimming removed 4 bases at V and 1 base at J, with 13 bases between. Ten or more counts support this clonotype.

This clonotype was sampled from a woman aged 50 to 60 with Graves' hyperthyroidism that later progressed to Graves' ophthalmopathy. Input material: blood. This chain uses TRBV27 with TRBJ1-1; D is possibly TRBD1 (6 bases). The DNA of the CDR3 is TGTGCCAGCAGTTCAGAACCGACAGGGAACACTGAAGCTTTCTTT. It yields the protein CASSSEPTGNTEAFF.